The clone carrying this T cell receptor beta chain occurred a few times. Its antigen is not identified. This CDR3 comprises 19 residues. The germline V gene has CDR1 MGHRA and CDR2 YSYEKL. The V end lost 1 base, the J end lost 0 bases, and 19 bases lay between the germline ends. The sample belongs to a study of Ad26.COV2.S vaccination and SARS-CoV-2 variants. In the study overall: As a participant in COV1001, the donor was in the Ad26.COV2.S trial arm. Each vaccinee took Ad26.COV2.S intramuscularly, once or twice 56 days apart.

Regarding treatment: some 20 received Ad26.COV2.S at low or high dose, single or two shots; about 5 received placebo; per-sample allocation not given. Sampling occurred on day 63 after the first vaccine or placebo injection. Measured with immunoSEQ multiplex PCR; TCRdb has only the in-frame clones, and not every one. In the table there are about 500,000 clones, around 89% of which are singletons. Notes on the study in general: Comparability of non-spike TCR breadth was observed across vaccine and placebo recipients. CD8+ and CD4+ T cells specific for spike reportedly responded with substantial breadth after vaccination.

This sample comprised peripheral blood, obtained in a trial of Ad26.COV2.S vaccine versus placebo. The chain combines TRBV4-1 with TRBJ1-5; D is ambiguous. The source of this sequence is a person aged 18 to 59 who received the Ad26.COV2.S COVID-19 vaccine or a placebo. The CDR3 DNA is TGCGCCAGCAGCCAAGGTACCCCATCAGGCGGATATAGCAATCAGCCCCAGCATTTT. Its translation is CASSQGTPSGGYSNQPQHF.